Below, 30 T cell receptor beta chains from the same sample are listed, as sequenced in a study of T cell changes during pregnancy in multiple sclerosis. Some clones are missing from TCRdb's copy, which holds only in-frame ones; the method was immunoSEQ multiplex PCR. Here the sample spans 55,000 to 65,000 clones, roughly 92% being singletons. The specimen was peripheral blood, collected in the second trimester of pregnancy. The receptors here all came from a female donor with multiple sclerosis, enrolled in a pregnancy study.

The CDR3 is CASSPSDSNYGYTF. CDR3 DNA sequence: TGCGCCAGCAGCCCCTCCGACAGTAACTATGGCTACACCTTC. This chain joins TRBV4-1 and TRBJ1-2, with a possible D match to TRBD1 (5 bases). The CDR3 length is 14 residues. V gave up 4 bases and J gave up 1 base, with 10 bases separating them. Germline V gene lookup returns CDR1 MGHRA and CDR2 YSYEKL.

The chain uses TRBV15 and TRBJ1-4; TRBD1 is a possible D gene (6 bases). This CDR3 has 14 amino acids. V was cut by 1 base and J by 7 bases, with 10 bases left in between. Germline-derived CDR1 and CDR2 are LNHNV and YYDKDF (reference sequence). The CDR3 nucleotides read TGTGCCACCAGCAGAGGGGGGCATGGTGAAAAACTGTTTTTT. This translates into CATSRGGHGEKLFF.

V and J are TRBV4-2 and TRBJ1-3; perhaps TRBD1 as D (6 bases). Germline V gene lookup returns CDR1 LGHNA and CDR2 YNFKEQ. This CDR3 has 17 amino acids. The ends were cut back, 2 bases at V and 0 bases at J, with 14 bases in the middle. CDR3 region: CASSQLRQAFSGNTIYF. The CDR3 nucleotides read TGTGCCAGCAGCCAACTCCGACAGGCATTCTCTGGAAACACCATATATTTT.

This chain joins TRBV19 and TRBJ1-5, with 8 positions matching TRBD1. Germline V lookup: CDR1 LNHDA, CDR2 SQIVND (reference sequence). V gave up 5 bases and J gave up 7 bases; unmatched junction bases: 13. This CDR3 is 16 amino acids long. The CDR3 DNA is TGTGCCAGTAGTCTGCTTCGGCAGGGGGCAAACCAGCCCCAGCATTTT. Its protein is CASSLLRQGANQPQHF.

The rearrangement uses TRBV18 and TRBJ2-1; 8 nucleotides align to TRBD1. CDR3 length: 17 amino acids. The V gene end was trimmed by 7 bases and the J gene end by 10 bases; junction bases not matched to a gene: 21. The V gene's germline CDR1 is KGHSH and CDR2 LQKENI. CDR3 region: CASWTKPQGATVGEQFF. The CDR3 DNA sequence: TGTGCCAGCTGGACCAAACCCCAGGGGGCCACAGTTGGAGAGCAGTTCTTC. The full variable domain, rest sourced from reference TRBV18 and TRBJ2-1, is NAGVMQNPRHLVRRRGQEARLRCSPMKGHSHVYWYRQLPEEGLKFMVYLQKENIIDESGMPKERFSAEFPKEGPSILRIQQVVRGDSAAYFCASWTKPQGATVGEQFFGPGTRLTVL.

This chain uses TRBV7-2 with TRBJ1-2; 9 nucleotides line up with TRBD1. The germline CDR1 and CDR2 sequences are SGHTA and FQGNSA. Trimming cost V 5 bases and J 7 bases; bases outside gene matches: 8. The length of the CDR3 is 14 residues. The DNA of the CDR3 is TGTGCCAGCAGCACCGGACAGGGGAGGATTGGCTACACCTTC. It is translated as CASSTGQGRIGYTF.

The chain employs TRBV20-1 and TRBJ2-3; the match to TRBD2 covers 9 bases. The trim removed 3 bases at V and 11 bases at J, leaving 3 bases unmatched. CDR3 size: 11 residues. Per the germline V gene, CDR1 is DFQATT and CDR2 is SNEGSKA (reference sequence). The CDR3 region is CSASLAGKQYF. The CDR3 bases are TGCAGTGCTAGTCTAGCGGGAAAGCAGTATTTT.

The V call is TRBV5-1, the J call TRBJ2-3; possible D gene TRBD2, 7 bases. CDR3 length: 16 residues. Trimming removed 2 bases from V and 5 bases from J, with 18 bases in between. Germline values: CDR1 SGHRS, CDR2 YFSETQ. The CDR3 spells CASSFEGRGGGDTQYF. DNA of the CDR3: TGCGCCAGCAGCTTCGAGGGCAGGGGCGGGGGAGATACGCAGTATTTT.

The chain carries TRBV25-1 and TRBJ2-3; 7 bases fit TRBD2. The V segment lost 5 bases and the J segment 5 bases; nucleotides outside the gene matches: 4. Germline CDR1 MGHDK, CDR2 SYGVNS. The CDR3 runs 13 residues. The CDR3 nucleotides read TGTGCCAGCAGTCTAGGGAGGGGAGATACGCAGTATTTT. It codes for CASSLGRGDTQYF.

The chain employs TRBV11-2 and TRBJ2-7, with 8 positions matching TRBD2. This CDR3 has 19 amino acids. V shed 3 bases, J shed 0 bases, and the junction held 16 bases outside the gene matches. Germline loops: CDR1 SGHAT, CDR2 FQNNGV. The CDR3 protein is CASSLKLRLARNTSYEQYF. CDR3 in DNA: TGTGCCAGCAGCTTGAAACTAAGACTAGCGCGGAACACCTCCTACGAGCAGTACTTC.

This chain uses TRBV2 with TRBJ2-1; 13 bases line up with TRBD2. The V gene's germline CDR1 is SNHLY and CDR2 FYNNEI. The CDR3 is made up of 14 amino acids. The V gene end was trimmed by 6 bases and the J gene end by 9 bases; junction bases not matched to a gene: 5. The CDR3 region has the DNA TGTGCCAGCAGGAGACTAGCGGGAGGCGGTGAGCAGTTCTTC. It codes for CASRRLAGGGEQFF. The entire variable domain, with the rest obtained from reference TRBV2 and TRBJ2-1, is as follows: EPEVTQTPSHQVTQMGQEVILRCVPISNHLYFYWYRQILGQKVEFLVSFYNNEISEKSEIFDDQFSVERPDGSNFTLKIRSTKLEDSAMYFCASRRLAGGGEQFFGPGTRLTVL.

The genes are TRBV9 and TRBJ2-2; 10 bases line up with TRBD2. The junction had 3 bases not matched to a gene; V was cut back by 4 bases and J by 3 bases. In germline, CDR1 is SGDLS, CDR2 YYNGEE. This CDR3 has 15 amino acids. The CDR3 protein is CASSPLAGDTGELFF. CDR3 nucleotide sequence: TGTGCCAGCAGCCCTCTAGCGGGAGACACCGGGGAGCTGTTTTTT.

This CDR3 is CASSYSGGAETQYF. DNA for the CDR3: TGTGCCAGCAGTTACTCGGGGGGAGCAGAGACCCAGTACTTC. This chain joins TRBV6-5 and TRBJ2-5; D is possibly TRBD2 (6 bases). This CDR3 comprises 14 residues. Between the trimmed V and J ends, which lost 0 bases and 4 bases, there was a span of 9 bases. The V gene's germline CDR1 is MNHEY and CDR2 SVGAGI.

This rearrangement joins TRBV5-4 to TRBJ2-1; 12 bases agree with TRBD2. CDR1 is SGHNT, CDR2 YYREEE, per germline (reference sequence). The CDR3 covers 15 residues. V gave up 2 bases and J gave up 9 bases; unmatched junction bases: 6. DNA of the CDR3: TGTGCCAGCAGCTTACCTAGCGGGAGGGCAGGTGAGCAGTTCTTC. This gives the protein CASSLPSGRAGEQFF.

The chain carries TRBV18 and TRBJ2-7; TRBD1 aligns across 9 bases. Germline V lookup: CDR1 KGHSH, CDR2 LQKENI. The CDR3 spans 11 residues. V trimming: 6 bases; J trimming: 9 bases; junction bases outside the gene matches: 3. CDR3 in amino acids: CASSVTGGQYF. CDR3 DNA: TGTGCCAGCTCGGTGACAGGGGGGCAGTACTTC. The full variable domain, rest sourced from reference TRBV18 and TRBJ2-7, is NAGVMQNPRHLVRRRGQEARLRCSPMKGHSHVYWYRQLPEEGLKFMVYLQKENIIDESGMPKERFSAEFPKEGPSILRIQQVVRGDSAAYFCASSVTGGQYFGPGTRLTVT.

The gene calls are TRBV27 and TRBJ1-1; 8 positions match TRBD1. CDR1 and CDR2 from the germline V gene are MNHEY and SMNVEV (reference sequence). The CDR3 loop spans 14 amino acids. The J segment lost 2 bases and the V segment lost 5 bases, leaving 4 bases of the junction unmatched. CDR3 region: CASSAAGGNTEAFF. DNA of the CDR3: TGTGCCAGCAGTGCAGCAGGGGGCAACACTGAAGCTTTCTTT.

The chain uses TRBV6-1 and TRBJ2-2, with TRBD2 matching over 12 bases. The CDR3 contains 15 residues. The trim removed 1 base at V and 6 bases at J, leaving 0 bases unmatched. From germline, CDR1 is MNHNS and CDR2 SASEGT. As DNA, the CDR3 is TGTGCCAGCAGTGAAGGACTAGCGGGAGCCGGGGAGCTGTTTTTT. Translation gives CASSEGLAGAGELFF.

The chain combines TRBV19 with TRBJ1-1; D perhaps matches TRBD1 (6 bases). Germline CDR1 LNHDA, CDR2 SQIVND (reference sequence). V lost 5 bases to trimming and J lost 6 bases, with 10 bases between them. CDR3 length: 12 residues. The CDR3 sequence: CASSRRGAEAFF. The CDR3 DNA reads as TGTGCCAGTAGTCGCAGGGGTGCTGAAGCTTTCTTT.

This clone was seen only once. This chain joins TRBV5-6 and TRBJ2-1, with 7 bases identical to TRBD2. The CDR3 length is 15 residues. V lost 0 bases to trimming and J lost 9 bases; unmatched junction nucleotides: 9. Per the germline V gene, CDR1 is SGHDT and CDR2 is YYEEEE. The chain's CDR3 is CASSLGGGPPPEQFF. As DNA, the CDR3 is TGTGCCAGCAGCTTGGGGGGAGGGCCCCCTCCTGAGCAGTTCTTC.

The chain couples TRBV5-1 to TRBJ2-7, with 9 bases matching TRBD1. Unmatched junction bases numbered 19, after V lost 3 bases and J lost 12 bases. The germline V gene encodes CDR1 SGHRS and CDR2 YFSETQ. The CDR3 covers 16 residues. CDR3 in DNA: TGCGCCAGCAGCTCGGGACAGGGCGATAATGTACGCGGGCGGTACTTC. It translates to CASSSGQGDNVRGRYF.

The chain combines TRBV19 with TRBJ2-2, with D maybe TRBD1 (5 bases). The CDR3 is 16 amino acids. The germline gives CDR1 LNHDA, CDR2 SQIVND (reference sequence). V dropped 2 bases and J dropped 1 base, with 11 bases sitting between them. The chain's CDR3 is CASSINWQGNTGELFF. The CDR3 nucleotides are TGTGCCAGTAGTATAAATTGGCAGGGGAACACCGGGGAGCTGTTTTTT.

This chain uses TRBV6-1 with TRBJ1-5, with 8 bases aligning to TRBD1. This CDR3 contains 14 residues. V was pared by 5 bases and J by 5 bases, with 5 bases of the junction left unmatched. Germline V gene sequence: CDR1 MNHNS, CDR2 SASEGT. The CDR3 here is CASSSQGGDQPQHF. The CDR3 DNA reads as TGTGCCAGCAGTTCACAGGGGGGGGATCAGCCCCAGCATTTT.

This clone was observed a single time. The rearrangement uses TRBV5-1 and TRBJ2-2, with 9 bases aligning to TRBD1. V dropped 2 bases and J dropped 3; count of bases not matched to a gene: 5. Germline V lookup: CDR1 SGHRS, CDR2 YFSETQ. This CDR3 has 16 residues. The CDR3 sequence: CASSFSTGGDTGELFF. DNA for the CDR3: TGCGCCAGCAGCTTTTCGACAGGGGGGGACACCGGGGAGCTGTTTTTT.

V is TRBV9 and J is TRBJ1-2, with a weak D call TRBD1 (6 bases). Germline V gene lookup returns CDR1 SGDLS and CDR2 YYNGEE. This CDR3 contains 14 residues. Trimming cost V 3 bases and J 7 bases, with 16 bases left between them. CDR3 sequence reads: CASSGPQGSFGYTF. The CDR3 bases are TGTGCCAGCAGCGGGCCACAGGGTTCTTTTGGCTACACCTTC.

Here the CDR3 reads CASSERIALNTEAFF. The CDR3 DNA sequence: TGTGCCAGCAGTGAACGCATAGCCTTGAACACTGAAGCTTTCTTT. This rearrangement joins TRBV2 to TRBJ1-1; D is unclear. CDR1 and CDR2 (germline): SNHLY, FYNNEI. The CDR3 runs to 15 residues. The germline V and J ends were trimmed by 2 bases and 0 bases, with 10 bases remaining between them.

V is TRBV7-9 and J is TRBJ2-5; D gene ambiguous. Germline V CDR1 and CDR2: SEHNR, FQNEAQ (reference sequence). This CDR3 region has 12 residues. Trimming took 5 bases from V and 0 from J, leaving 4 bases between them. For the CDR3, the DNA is TGTGCCAGCAGCCCTTACCAAGAGACCCAGTACTTC. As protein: CASSPYQETQYF.

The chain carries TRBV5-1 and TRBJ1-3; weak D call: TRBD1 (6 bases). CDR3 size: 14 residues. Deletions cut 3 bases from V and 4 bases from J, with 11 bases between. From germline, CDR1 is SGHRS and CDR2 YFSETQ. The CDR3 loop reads CASSSQGIGNTIYF. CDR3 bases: TGCGCCAGCAGCTCCCAGGGGATCGGAAACACCATATATTTT.

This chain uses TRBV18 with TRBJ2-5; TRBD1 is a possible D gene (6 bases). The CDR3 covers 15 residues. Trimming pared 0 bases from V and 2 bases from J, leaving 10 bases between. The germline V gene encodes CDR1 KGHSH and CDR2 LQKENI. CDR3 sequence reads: CASSPPPGDQETQYF. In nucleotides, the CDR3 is TGTGCCAGCTCACCACCCCCAGGGGATCAAGAGACCCAGTACTTC.

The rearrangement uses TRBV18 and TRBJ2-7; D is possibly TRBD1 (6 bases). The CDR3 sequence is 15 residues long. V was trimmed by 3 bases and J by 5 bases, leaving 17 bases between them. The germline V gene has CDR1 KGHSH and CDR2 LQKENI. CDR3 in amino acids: CASSPDTGMKNEQYF. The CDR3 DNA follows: TGTGCCAGCTCACCTGATACAGGGATGAAGAACGAGCAGTACTTC.

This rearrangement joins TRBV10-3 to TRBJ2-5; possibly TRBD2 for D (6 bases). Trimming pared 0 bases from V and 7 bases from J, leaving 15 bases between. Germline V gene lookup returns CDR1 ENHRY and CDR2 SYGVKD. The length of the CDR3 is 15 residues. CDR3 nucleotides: TGTGCCATCAGTGAGTCGTCCGGGGGACCGGGGACCCAGTACTTC. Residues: CAISESSGGPGTQYF.